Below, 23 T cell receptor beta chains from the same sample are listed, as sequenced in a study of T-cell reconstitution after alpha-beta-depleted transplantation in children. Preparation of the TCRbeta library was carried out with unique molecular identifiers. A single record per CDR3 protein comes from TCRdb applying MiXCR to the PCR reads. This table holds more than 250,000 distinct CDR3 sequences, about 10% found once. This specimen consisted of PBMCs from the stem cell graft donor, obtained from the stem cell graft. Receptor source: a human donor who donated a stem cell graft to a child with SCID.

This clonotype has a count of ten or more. The CDR3 region is CASSPGPGSLFF. As DNA, the CDR3 is TGTGCCAGCAGCCCTGGCCCCGGGTCACTGTTTTTT. The rearrangement links TRBV12-3 or TRBV12-4 to TRBJ1-4; D call uncertain. Trimming took off 6 bases at V and 13 bases at J, with 15 bases between the two ends. The CDR3 sequence is 12 residues long.

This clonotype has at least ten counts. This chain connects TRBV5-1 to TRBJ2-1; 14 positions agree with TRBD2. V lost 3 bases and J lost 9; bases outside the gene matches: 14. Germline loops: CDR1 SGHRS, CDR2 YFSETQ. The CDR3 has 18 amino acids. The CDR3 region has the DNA TGCGCCAGCAGCTCCAGACTAGCGGGGGGGCCCACAAGCCGTGAGCAGTTCTTC. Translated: CASSSRLAGGPTSREQFF.

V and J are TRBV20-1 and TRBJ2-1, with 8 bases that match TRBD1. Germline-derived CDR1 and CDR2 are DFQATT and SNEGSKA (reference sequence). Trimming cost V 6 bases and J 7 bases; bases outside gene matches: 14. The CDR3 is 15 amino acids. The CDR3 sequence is CSARRRQGARNEQFF. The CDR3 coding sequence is TGCAGTGCGAGGAGGCGGCAGGGGGCTCGGAATGAGCAGTTCTTC.

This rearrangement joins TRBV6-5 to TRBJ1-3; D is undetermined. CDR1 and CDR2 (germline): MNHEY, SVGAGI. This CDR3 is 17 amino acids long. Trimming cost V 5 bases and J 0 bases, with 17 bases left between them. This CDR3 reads CASSTTDGRISGNTIYF. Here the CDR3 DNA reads TGTGCCAGCAGTACTACAGACGGACGGATCTCTGGAAACACCATATATTTT.

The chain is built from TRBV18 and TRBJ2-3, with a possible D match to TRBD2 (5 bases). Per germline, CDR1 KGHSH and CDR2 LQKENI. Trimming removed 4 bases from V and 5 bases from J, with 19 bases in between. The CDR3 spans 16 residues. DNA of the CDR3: TGTGCCAGCTCACAAGCCCCGAGCGGCTTTGGAGATACGCAGTATTTT. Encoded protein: CASSQAPSGFGDTQYF. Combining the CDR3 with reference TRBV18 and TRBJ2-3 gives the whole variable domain NAGVMQNPRHLVRRRGQEARLRCSPMKGHSHVYWYRQLPEEGLKFMVYLQKENIIDESGMPKERFSAEFPKEGPSILRIQQVVRGDSAAYFCASSQAPSGFGDTQYFGPGTRLTVL.

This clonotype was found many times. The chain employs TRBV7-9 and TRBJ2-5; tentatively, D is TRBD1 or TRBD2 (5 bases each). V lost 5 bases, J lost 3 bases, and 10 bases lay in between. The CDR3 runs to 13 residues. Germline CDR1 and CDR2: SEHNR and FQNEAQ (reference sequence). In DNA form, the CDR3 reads TGTGCCAGCAGCAGCGAGGGGAAAGAGACCCAGTACTTC. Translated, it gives CASSSEGKETQYF.

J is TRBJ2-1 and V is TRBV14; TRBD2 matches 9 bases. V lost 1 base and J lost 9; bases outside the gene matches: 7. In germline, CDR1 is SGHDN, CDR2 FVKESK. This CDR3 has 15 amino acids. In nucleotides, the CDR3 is TGTGCCAGCAGCCAAGCGGCTAGCGGGGCTTCTGAGCAGTTCTTC. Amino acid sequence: CASSQAASGASEQFF.

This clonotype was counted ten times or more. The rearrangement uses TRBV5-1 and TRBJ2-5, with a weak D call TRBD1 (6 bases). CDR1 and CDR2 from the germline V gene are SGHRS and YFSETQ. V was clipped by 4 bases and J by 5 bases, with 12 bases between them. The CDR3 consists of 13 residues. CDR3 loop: CASSELQGETQYF. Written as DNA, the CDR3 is TGCGCCAGCAGCGAGTTGCAGGGGGAGACCCAGTACTTC.

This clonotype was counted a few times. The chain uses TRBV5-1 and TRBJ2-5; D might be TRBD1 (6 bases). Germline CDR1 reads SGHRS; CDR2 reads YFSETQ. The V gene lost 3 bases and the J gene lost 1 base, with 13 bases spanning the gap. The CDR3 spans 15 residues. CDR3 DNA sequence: TGCGCCAGCAGCTCGAATAAAGGGGGCCAAGAGACCCAGTACTTC. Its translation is CASSSNKGGQETQYF. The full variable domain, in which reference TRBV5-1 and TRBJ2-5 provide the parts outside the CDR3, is KAGVTQTPRYLIKTRGQQVTLSCSPISGHRSVSWYQQTPGQGLQFLFEYFSETQRNKGNFPGRFSGRQFSNSRSEMNVSTLELGDSALYLCASSSNKGGQETQYFGPGTRLLVL.

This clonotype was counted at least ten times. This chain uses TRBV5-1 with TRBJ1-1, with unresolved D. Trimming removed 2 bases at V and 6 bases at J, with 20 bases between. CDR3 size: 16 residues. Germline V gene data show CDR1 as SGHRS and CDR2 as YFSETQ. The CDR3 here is CASSLYGEPWQAEAFF. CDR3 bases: TGCGCCAGCAGCTTATATGGCGAACCCTGGCAGGCTGAAGCTTTCTTT.

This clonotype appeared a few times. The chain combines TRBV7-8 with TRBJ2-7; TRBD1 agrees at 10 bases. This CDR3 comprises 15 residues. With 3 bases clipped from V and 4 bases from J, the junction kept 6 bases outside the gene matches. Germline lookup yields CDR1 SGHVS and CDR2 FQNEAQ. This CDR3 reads CASSLDGTGAYEQYF. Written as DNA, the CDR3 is TGTGCCAGCAGCTTGGACGGGACAGGGGCGTACGAGCAGTACTTC.

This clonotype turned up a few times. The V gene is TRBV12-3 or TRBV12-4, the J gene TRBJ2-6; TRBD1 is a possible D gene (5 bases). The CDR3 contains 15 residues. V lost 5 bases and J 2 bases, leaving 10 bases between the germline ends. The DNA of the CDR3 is TGTGCCAGCAGTCAGCAGGGAACTGGGGCCAACGTCCTGACTTTC. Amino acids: CASSQQGTGANVLTF.

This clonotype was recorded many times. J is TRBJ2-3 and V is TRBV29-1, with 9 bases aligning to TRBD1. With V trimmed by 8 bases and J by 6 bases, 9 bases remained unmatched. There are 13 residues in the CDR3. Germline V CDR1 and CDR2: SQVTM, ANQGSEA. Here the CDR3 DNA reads TGCAGCTCCCGCCGGGACAGGGCGGATACGCAGTATTTT. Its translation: CSSRRDRADTQYF.

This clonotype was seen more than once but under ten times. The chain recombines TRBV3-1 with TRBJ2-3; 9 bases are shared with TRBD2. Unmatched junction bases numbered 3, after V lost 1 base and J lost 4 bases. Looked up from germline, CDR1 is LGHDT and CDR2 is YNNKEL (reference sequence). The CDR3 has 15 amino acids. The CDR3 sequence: CASSQAGLASDTQYF. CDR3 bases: TGTGCCAGCAGCCAAGCGGGACTAGCATCAGATACGCAGTATTTT.

CDR3 in DNA: TGCGCCAGCAGCTTGGAGGGGGCGGGAGATGAGCAGTTCTTC. Its translation is CASSLEGAGDEQFF. The V and J genes are TRBV5-1 and TRBJ2-1; D may correspond to TRBD1 or TRBD2 (7 bases each). The CDR3 loop spans 14 amino acids. Between the trimmed V and J ends, which lost 0 bases and 8 bases, there was a span of 12 bases. Germline-derived CDR1 and CDR2 are SGHRS and YFSETQ.

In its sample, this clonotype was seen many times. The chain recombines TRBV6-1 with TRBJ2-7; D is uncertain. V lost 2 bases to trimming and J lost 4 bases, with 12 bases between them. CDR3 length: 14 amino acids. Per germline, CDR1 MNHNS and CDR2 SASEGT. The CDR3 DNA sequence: TGTGCCAGCAGTGAATTCTTCGACGGATACGAGCAGTACTTC. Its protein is CASSEFFDGYEQYF.

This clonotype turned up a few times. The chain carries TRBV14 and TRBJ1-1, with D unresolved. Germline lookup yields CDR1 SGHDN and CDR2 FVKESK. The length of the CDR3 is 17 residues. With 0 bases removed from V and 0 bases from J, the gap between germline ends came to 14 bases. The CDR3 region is CASSQERTYAMNTEAFF. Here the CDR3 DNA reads TGTGCCAGCAGCCAAGAAAGAACTTACGCCATGAACACTGAAGCTTTCTTT.

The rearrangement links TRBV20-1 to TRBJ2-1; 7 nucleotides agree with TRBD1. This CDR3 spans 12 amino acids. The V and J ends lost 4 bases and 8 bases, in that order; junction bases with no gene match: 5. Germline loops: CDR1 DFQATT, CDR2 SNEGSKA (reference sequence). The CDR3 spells CSAIIQGDEQFF. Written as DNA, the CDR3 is TGCAGTGCTATAATTCAGGGGGATGAGCAGTTCTTC.

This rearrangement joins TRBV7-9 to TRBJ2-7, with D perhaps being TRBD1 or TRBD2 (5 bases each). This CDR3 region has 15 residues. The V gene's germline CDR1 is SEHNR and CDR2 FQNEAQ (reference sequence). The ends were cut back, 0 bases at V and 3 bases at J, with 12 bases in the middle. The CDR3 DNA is TGTGCCAGCAGCTTAGCGAGGATGGGGGACTACGAGCAGTACTTC. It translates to CASSLARMGDYEQYF. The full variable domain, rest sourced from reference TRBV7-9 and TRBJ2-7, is DTGVSQNPRHKITKRGQNVTFRCDPISEHNRLYWYRQTLGQGPEFLTYFQNEAQLEKSRLLSDRFSAERPKGSFSTLEIQRTEQGDSAMYLCASSLARMGDYEQYFGPGTRLTVT.

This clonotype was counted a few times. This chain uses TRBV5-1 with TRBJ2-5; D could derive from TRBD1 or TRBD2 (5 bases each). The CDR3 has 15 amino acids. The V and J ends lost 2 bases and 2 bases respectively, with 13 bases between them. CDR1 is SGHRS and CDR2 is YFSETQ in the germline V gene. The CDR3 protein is CASSFLGGNQETQYF. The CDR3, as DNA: TGCGCCAGCAGCTTCCTTGGGGGTAATCAAGAGACCCAGTACTTC.

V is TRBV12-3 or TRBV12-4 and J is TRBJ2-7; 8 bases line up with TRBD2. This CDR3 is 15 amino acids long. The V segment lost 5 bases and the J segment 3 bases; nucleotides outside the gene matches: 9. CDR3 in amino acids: CASSTGRGNLYEQYF. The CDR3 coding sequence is TGTGCCAGCAGTACCGGGAGGGGTAATCTCTACGAGCAGTACTTC.

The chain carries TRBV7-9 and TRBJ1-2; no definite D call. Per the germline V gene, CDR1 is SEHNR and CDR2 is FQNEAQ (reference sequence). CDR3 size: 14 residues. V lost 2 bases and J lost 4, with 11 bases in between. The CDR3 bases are TGTGCCAGCAGCTTATCGGATAGCCTCTATGGCTACACCTTC. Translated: CASSLSDSLYGYTF.

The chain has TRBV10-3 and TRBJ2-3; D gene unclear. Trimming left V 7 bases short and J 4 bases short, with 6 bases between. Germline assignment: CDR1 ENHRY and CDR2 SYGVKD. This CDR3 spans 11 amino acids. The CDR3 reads CAIKWADTQYF. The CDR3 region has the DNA TGTGCCATCAAATGGGCAGATACGCAGTATTTT.